These T cell receptor beta chains were read from a single sample in a study of T cell clonotyping in hematopoietic cell transplantation. The protocol was immunoSEQ multiplex PCR, while the TCRdb copy is restricted to in-frame clones and leaves out a portion. The sample includes tens of thousands of clones, approximately 84% of them seen just once. Sample: peripheral blood mononuclear cells, taken before stem cell transplant. The receptors stem from a man aged 60 to 69 with biphenotypic leukemia. Some clones in this sample may be carry-over from other donors' samples. The CDR3 runs from the conserved cysteine through the conserved F or W. Fields, in order: V gene, D gene, J gene, clone size, CDR3 DNA, CDR3 protein. D genes are given only for firm matches. A clone size is listed for some rows: how often the clone was seen (once, few, many), or a class if it is expanded.

V gene: TRBV2; D gene: TRBD1; J gene: TRBJ2-5; clone size: -; CDR3 DNA: TGTGCCAGCAGTGAATCTCCCGGGACAGGGGAAGAGACCCAGTACTTC; CDR3 protein: CASSESPGTGEETQYF
V gene: TRBV6-4; D gene: TRBD2; J gene: TRBJ2-1; clone size: -; CDR3 DNA: TGTGCCAGCAGTGACTCGCCCGGGACTAGCAATGAGCAGTTCTTC; CDR3 protein: CASSDSPGTSNEQFF
V gene: TRBV15; D gene: TRBD1; J gene: TRBJ1-5; clone size: -; CDR3 DNA: TGTGCCACCAGCCGGGACAGGGGGCTCAGTCAGCCCCAGCATTTT; CDR3 protein: CATSRDRGLSQPQHF
V gene: TRBV15; D gene: -; J gene: TRBJ1-5; clone size: -; CDR3 DNA: TGTGCCACCAGCAGTCAAGGGTCCGATCAGCCCCAGCATTTT; CDR3 protein: CATSSQGSDQPQHF
V gene: TRBV6-6; D gene: -; J gene: TRBJ2-1; clone size: once; CDR3 DNA: TGTGCCAGCTCCCGGTCGTCCTACAATGAGCAGTTCTTC; CDR3 protein: CASSRSSYNEQFF
V gene: TRBV4-2; D gene: -; J gene: TRBJ1-1; clone size: once; CDR3 DNA: TGTGCCAGCAGTCGGGGGGCGGGGGACGACACTGAAGCTTTCTTT; CDR3 protein: CASSRGAGDDTEAFF
V gene: TRBV6-1; D gene: -; J gene: TRBJ1-1; clone size: -; CDR3 DNA: TGTGCCAGCAGTGGGACCCAACGGGGGAACACTGAAGCTTTCTTT; CDR3 protein: CASSGTQRGNTEAFF
V gene: TRBV5-1; D gene: -; J gene: TRBJ2-7; clone size: -; CDR3 DNA: TGCGCCAGCAGCTTGGGGGTCGACAGTTCCTACGAGCAGTACTTC; CDR3 protein: CASSLGVDSSYEQYF
V gene: TRBV7-7; D gene: -; J gene: TRBJ2-5; clone size: -; CDR3 DNA: TGTGCTAGCAGCCGTCTCGGACAGCAAGAGACCCAGTACTTC; CDR3 protein: CASSRLGQQETQYF
V gene: TRBV28; D gene: -; J gene: TRBJ1-2; clone size: -; CDR3 DNA: TGTGCCAGCAGACGGAGACAGCTTGGCTACACCTTC; CDR3 protein: CASRRRQLGYTF
V gene: TRBV7-2; D gene: -; J gene: TRBJ2-7; clone size: -; CDR3 DNA: TGTGCCAGCAGCTTAATGTTGGGGAGCTCCTACGAGCAGTACTTC; CDR3 protein: CASSLMLGSSYEQYF
V gene: TRBV19; D gene: -; J gene: TRBJ2-3; clone size: -; CDR3 DNA: TGTGCCAGTAGTATAGGCGACAGCGGGCGCACAGATACGCAGTATTTT; CDR3 protein: CASSIGDSGRTDTQYF
V gene: TRBV4-2; D gene: -; J gene: TRBJ2-7; clone size: -; CDR3 DNA: TGTGCCAGCAGCTCCGGGCGCGACAGCTCCTACGAGCAGTACTTC; CDR3 protein: CASSSGRDSSYEQYF
V gene: TRBV30; D gene: -; J gene: TRBJ2-2; clone size: -; CDR3 DNA: TGTGCCTGGAAAAGGGCACTAACCGGGGAGCTGTTTTTT; CDR3 protein: CAWKRALTGELFF
V gene: TRBV7-8; D gene: -; J gene: TRBJ2-1; clone size: once; CDR3 DNA: TGTGCCAGCAGCTTAAACTTCCTAGCGTTGAGCTCCTACAATGAGCAGTTCTTC; CDR3 protein: CASSLNFLALSSYNEQFF
V gene: TRBV7-2; D gene: -; J gene: TRBJ2-6; clone size: once; CDR3 DNA: TGTGCCAGCAGCTCCCAGATTTTCTCTGGGGCCAACGTCCTGACTTTC; CDR3 protein: CASSSQIFSGANVLTF
V gene: TRBV28; D gene: -; J gene: TRBJ2-7; clone size: -; CDR3 DNA: TGTGCCAGCAGTAACCATATAGGGGCCTACGAGCAGTACTTC; CDR3 protein: CASSNHIGAYEQYF
V gene: TRBV28; D gene: TRBD1; J gene: TRBJ2-3; clone size: -; CDR3 DNA: TGTGCCAGCAGTGCCCCGGGACAGGAGTTCACAGATACGCAGTATTTT; CDR3 protein: CASSAPGQEFTDTQYF
V gene: TRBV5-6; D gene: -; J gene: TRBJ2-7; clone size: -; CDR3 DNA: TGTGCCAGCAGCTTTATGGGGGTGGGGTTTACTTACGAGCAGTACTTC; CDR3 protein: CASSFMGVGFTYEQYF
V gene: TRBV5-1; D gene: -; J gene: TRBJ1-2; clone size: -; CDR3 DNA: TGCGCCAGCAGCTTGGAAGCTTTCGACAGCTATGGCTACACCTTC; CDR3 protein: CASSLEAFDSYGYTF
V gene: TRBV5-1; D gene: -; J gene: TRBJ1-2; clone size: -; CDR3 DNA: TGCGCCAGCAAGCAGGACGTCCAACTTGGAGGCTACACCTTC; CDR3 protein: CASKQDVQLGGYTF
V gene: TRBV11-2; D gene: -; J gene: TRBJ2-5; clone size: -; CDR3 DNA: TGTGCCAGCAGCTTAGGGAGGGAGACCCAGTACTTC; CDR3 protein: CASSLGRETQYF
V gene: TRBV4-1; D gene: TRBD2; J gene: TRBJ2-1; clone size: -; CDR3 DNA: TGCGCCAGCAGCCAACCAGGACTAGCGGGAACTCCCCGGAGTTACAATGAGCAGTTCTTC; CDR3 protein: CASSQPGLAGTPRSYNEQFF
V gene: TRBV6-1; D gene: -; J gene: TRBJ2-3; clone size: -; CDR3 DNA: TGTGCCAGCAGTCCGCTGACCTTGGCAGATACGCAGTATTTT; CDR3 protein: CASSPLTLADTQYF
V gene: TRBV14; D gene: -; J gene: TRBJ2-6; clone size: -; CDR3 DNA: TGTGCCAGCAGCCAAGATTGGGCCAGCTCTAACTCTGGGGCCAACGTCCTGACTTTC; CDR3 protein: CASSQDWASSNSGANVLTF
V gene: TRBV5-1; D gene: -; J gene: TRBJ1-3; clone size: -; CDR3 DNA: TGCGCCAGCAGCTTGGCACCGCTCAGCTCTGGAAACACCATATATTTT; CDR3 protein: CASSLAPLSSGNTIYF
V gene: TRBV28; D gene: -; J gene: TRBJ2-2; clone size: -; CDR3 DNA: TGTGCCAGCAGTTTTCACCCCGCGAACACCGGGGAGCTGTTTTTT; CDR3 protein: CASSFHPANTGELFF
V gene: TRBV2; D gene: -; J gene: TRBJ2-7; clone size: -; CDR3 DNA: TGTGCCAGCAGTACAGGGACCTACGAGCAGTACTTC; CDR3 protein: CASSTGTYEQYF
V gene: TRBV19; D gene: -; J gene: TRBJ2-1; clone size: -; CDR3 DNA: TGTGCCAGTAGTATGGAGGGCCGAAGGGATGAGCAGTTCTTC; CDR3 protein: CASSMEGRRDEQFF
V gene: TRBV30; D gene: TRBD1; J gene: TRBJ1-1; clone size: once; CDR3 DNA: TGTGCCTGGAGTGGGGACAGGGGACAGCTTTGGGCTTTCTTT; CDR3 protein: CAWSGDRGQLWAFF
V gene: TRBV5-6; D gene: -; J gene: TRBJ2-3; clone size: -; CDR3 DNA: TGTGCCAGCAGCGCCCCCAAGGAGACTAGCACAGATACGCAGTATTTT; CDR3 protein: CASSAPKETSTDTQYF
V gene: TRBV27; D gene: -; J gene: TRBJ2-1; clone size: -; CDR3 DNA: TGTGCCAGCAACTCTCGGGGCTCCTACAATGAGCAGTTCTTC; CDR3 protein: CASNSRGSYNEQFF
V gene: TRBV28; D gene: -; J gene: TRBJ2-7; clone size: -; CDR3 DNA: TGTGCCACCATTAGGGGATCTCCCTACGAGCAGTACTTC; CDR3 protein: CATIRGSPYEQYF
V gene: TRBV6-5; D gene: -; J gene: TRBJ1-1; clone size: -; CDR3 DNA: TGTGCCAGCAGTTCCATAGGGGGGACTGAAGCTTTCTTT; CDR3 protein: CASSSIGGTEAFF
V gene: TRBV19; D gene: -; J gene: TRBJ1-4; clone size: -; CDR3 DNA: TGTGCCAGTAGTCAGGGGAGAACTAATGAAAAACTGTTTTTT; CDR3 protein: CASSQGRTNEKLFF
V gene: TRBV27; D gene: -; J gene: TRBJ1-1; clone size: -; CDR3 DNA: TGTGCCAGCAGTTTTATTAGGGGGAATACAGCTTTCTTT; CDR3 protein: CASSFIRGNTAFF
V gene: TRBV28; D gene: -; J gene: TRBJ1-2; clone size: once; CDR3 DNA: TGTGCCAGCAGGCCAGCAGGGGAAGACTATGGCTACACCTTC; CDR3 protein: CASRPAGEDYGYTF
V gene: TRBV11-2; D gene: -; J gene: TRBJ1-1; clone size: -; CDR3 DNA: TGTGCCAGCAGCCTCTCGGGGATGAACACTGAAGCTTTCTTT; CDR3 protein: CASSLSGMNTEAFF
V gene: TRBV7-2; D gene: TRBD1; J gene: TRBJ2-7; clone size: -; CDR3 DNA: TGTGCCAGCAGCCCGAGGGACAGGCCGTTTGGCGAGCAGTACTTC; CDR3 protein: CASSPRDRPFGEQYF
V gene: TRBV5-1; D gene: -; J gene: TRBJ2-3; clone size: -; CDR3 DNA: TGCGCCAGCAGCCCCCGAGGACCTACGTCGGATACGCAGTATTTT; CDR3 protein: CASSPRGPTSDTQYF
V gene: TRBV9; D gene: -; J gene: TRBJ2-3; clone size: -; CDR3 DNA: TGTGCCAGCAGCGTTACCCAGGGAGATACGCAGTATTTT; CDR3 protein: CASSVTQGDTQYF
V gene: TRBV11-1; D gene: TRBD1; J gene: TRBJ1-1; clone size: once; CDR3 DNA: TGTGCCAGCAGCACGAACAGGGGAAGCACTGAAGCTTTCTTT; CDR3 protein: CASSTNRGSTEAFF
V gene: TRBV2; D gene: -; J gene: TRBJ1-4; clone size: -; CDR3 DNA: TGTGCCAGCATTCTCCAACCGGGCCTCAATGAAAAACTGTTTTTT; CDR3 protein: CASILQPGLNEKLFF
V gene: TRBV11-3; D gene: -; J gene: TRBJ2-7; clone size: -; CDR3 DNA: TGTGCCAGCAGCTTGGCGGTGGAGAACGAGCAGTACTTC; CDR3 protein: CASSLAVENEQYF
V gene: TRBV28; D gene: -; J gene: TRBJ1-1; clone size: once; CDR3 DNA: TGTGCCAGCAGCCCGGTCCGTCCCGGGGGCACTGAAGCTTTCTTT; CDR3 protein: CASSPVRPGGTEAFF
V gene: TRBV7-6; D gene: -; J gene: TRBJ2-3; clone size: -; CDR3 DNA: TGTGCCAGCAGCTACACTCGCGCAGATACGCAGTATTTT; CDR3 protein: CASSYTRADTQYF
V gene: TRBV6-5; D gene: -; J gene: TRBJ1-1; clone size: -; CDR3 DNA: TGTGCCAGCAGCCAGCGCTTGAACACTGAAGCTTTCTTT; CDR3 protein: CASSQRLNTEAFF
V gene: TRBV6-5; D gene: -; J gene: TRBJ2-3; clone size: -; CDR3 DNA: TGTGCCAGCACTCCGGAGCAGTTCGGGGCGCAGTATTTT; CDR3 protein: CASTPEQFGAQYF
V gene: TRBV28; D gene: TRBD1; J gene: TRBJ2-3; clone size: once; CDR3 DNA: TGTGCCAGCAGTTTACCACAGGGGAACACAGATACGCAGTATTTT; CDR3 protein: CASSLPQGNTDTQYF
V gene: TRBV28; D gene: TRBD2; J gene: TRBJ2-1; clone size: -; CDR3 DNA: TGTGCCAGCAGGAGAAGCGGGAGGGTCTATGAGCAGTTCTTC; CDR3 protein: CASRRSGRVYEQFF
V gene: TRBV10-3; D gene: -; J gene: TRBJ2-7; clone size: -; CDR3 DNA: TGTGCCATCAGTGACCTTACGGGCCTAAGAGTCGAGCAGTACTTC; CDR3 protein: CAISDLTGLRVEQYF
V gene: TRBV28; D gene: -; J gene: TRBJ2-7; clone size: -; CDR3 DNA: TGTGCCAGCAGTTTTAGGCCGGGGGTCTCCTACGAGCAGTACTTC; CDR3 protein: CASSFRPGVSYEQYF
V gene: TRBV4-1; D gene: TRBD1; J gene: TRBJ1-2; clone size: once; CDR3 DNA: TGCGCCAGCCGTAGTGACAGGGGCGACTATGGCTACACCTTC; CDR3 protein: CASRSDRGDYGYTF
V gene: TRBV15; D gene: -; J gene: TRBJ2-6; clone size: few; CDR3 DNA: TGTGCCACCAGCAGAGATCGAGGGACCGGGGCCAACGTCCTGACTTTC; CDR3 protein: CATSRDRGTGANVLTF
V gene: TRBV28; D gene: TRBD1; J gene: TRBJ1-3; clone size: -; CDR3 DNA: TGTGCCAGCAGTTCGGACGGGGGACAGGTCTCTGGAAACACCATATATTTT; CDR3 protein: CASSSDGGQVSGNTIYF